This T cell receptor beta chain was captured by sequencing in a study of type 1 and type 2 diabetes patients. Study in general: Participants included type 1 and type 2 diabetes patients plus nondiabetic controls.

The PCR template was genomic DNA. The TCR beta CDR3 region was amplified using 30 forward and 13 reverse primers. TCRdb recomputed calls from the multiplex PCR reads with MiXCR, one row per CDR3 protein. The table has some 250,000 distinct CDR3 sequences, roughly 50% seen once. This clonotype has more than one count but fewer than ten. This CDR3 contains 13 residues. V lost 3 bases to trimming and J lost 3 bases; unmatched junction nucleotides: 5. The germline CDR1 and CDR2 sequences are DFQATT and SNEGSKA (reference sequence). The V gene is TRBV20-1, the J gene TRBJ2-7; TRBD2 matches 7 bases. The sample consisted of peripheral blood mononuclear cells (PBMCs). This TCR came from a man in his late teens or twenties with type 2 diabetes. The CDR3 DNA follows: TGCAGTGCTAGGGGCGGGAGAGACTACGAGCAGTACTTC. It specifies CSARGGRDYEQYF.